Each of the 27 T cell receptor beta chains below was sequenced from the same sample in a study of blood T cell repertoires in COVID-19. Libraries were prepared by immunoSEQ multiplex PCR; TCRdb keeps only in-frame clonotypes and omits some of them. Of approximately 100,000 clones listed, 70% to 85% are singletons. The specimen sequenced was peripheral blood. The receptors stem from a man aged 65 to 85 with acute or convalescent COVID-19.

V and J are TRBV19 and TRBJ2-3; tentative D call: TRBD1 (5 bases). V was shortened by 2 bases and J by 4 bases, with 10 bases between the two germline ends. Germline V gene sequence: CDR1 LNHDA, CDR2 SQIVND (reference sequence). The CDR3 runs to 14 residues. The CDR3 protein is CASSIQGSADTQYF. The CDR3 coding sequence is TGTGCCAGTAGTATACAGGGTAGTGCAGATACGCAGTATTTT.

The genes are TRBV15 and TRBJ1-1; unclear D gene. The CDR3 runs 14 residues. V lost 0 bases and J lost 1, with 6 bases in between. Germline lookup yields CDR1 LNHNV and CDR2 YYDKDF (reference sequence). Here the CDR3 DNA reads TGTGCCACCAGCAGAGATACTTGGAACACTGAAGCTTTCTTT. Translated, it gives CATSRDTWNTEAFF.

The chain has TRBV4-1 and TRBJ2-1, with D maybe TRBD2 (5 bases). V lost 1 base and J 1 base, leaving 14 bases between the germline ends. This CDR3 has 17 residues. Per the germline V gene, CDR1 is MGHRA and CDR2 is YSYEKL. This chain's CDR3 is CASSQGSGGLSYNEQFF. For the CDR3, the DNA is TGCGCCAGCAGCCAAGGAAGCGGAGGCCTTTCCTACAATGAGCAGTTCTTC.

Only a few counts were recorded for this clone. The chain has TRBV5-4 and TRBJ2-1; tentatively, D is TRBD2 (7 bases). Between the trimmed V and J ends, which lost 7 bases and 9 bases, there was a span of 20 bases. Germline CDR1 SGHNT, CDR2 YYREEE (reference sequence). The CDR3 spans 14 residues. Written as DNA, the CDR3 is TGTGCCAGCGAGGGGCTAGCGGAAGGGGGTGAGCAGTTCTTC. This translates into CASEGLAEGGEQFF.

This clone showed up just a few times. V is TRBV10-3 and J is TRBJ2-1; no clear D. Germline CDR1 is ENHRY and CDR2 is SYGVKD. This CDR3 region has 12 residues. V was cut by 9 bases and J by 3 bases, with 9 bases left in between. The CDR3 sequence: CAISEDYNEQFF. CDR3 DNA: TGTGCCATTTCCGAGGACTACAATGAGCAGTTCTTC.

V and J are TRBV30 and TRBJ2-1, with a tentative D call TRBD2 (5 bases). Trimming pared 0 bases from V and 2 bases from J, leaving 11 bases between. The CDR3 spans 15 residues. Germline CDR1 is GTSNPN and CDR2 is SVGIG (reference sequence). CDR3 residues: CAWSVQRKAYNEQFF. As DNA, the CDR3 is TGTGCCTGGAGTGTACAGCGGAAAGCCTACAATGAGCAGTTCTTC.

The rearrangement uses TRBV10-2 and TRBJ2-7; D is possibly TRBD1 (5 bases). Trimming pared 8 bases from V and 10 bases from J, leaving 15 bases between. The CDR3 is 11 residues long. Germline CDR1 is WSHSY and CDR2 is SAAADI. The CDR3 DNA reads as TGCGCCAGCGGCTCCCAAGGGGTTCAGTACTTC. Translated, it gives CASGSQGVQYF.

This clone was counted many times. The chain couples TRBV10-2 to TRBJ2-7; a possible D gene is TRBD1 (6 bases). The CDR3 length is 15 residues. Trimming removed 5 bases from V and 2 bases from J, with 16 bases in between. In germline, CDR1 is WSHSY, CDR2 SAAADI. CDR3 amino acids: CASSRDPGQAYEQYF. CDR3 DNA: TGCGCCAGCAGTCGCGACCCGGGACAAGCCTACGAGCAGTACTTC.

This chain links TRBV10-1 with TRBJ1-2; D is unresolved. Germline CDR1 WNHNN, CDR2 SYGVQD (reference sequence). The CDR3 covers 13 residues. Trimming took off 0 bases at V and 4 bases at J, with 6 bases between the two ends. CDR3 sequence: CASSESSGYGYTF. CDR3 DNA sequence: TGCGCCAGCAGTGAGTCAAGCGGCTATGGCTACACCTTC.

This chain connects TRBV14 to TRBJ2-5; D perhaps matches TRBD2 (5 bases). Germline CDR1 SGHDN, CDR2 FVKESK. This CDR3 spans 14 amino acids. The V end was cut by 6 bases, the J end by 7 bases, with 18 bases between. CDR3 DNA sequence: TGTGCCAGCAGTCGCGGGCGCATCCGTGGGACCCAGTACTTC. It codes for CASSRGRIRGTQYF. The full variable domain, in which reference TRBV14 and TRBJ2-5 provide the parts outside the CDR3, is EAGVTQFPSHSVIEKGQTVTLRCDPISGHDNLYWYRRVMGKEIKFLLHFVKESKQDESGMPNNRFLAERTGGTYSTLKVQPAELEDSGVYFCASSRGRIRGTQYFGPGTRLLVL.

The chain combines TRBV6-5 with TRBJ1-4; 8 bases map to TRBD1. The V gene's germline CDR1 is MNHEY and CDR2 SVGAGI. The CDR3 contains 15 residues. V trimming: 6 bases; J trimming: 7 bases; junction bases outside the gene matches: 10. The CDR3 sequence: CASRSGGTGGEKLFF. The CDR3 region has the DNA TGTGCCAGCAGGTCCGGCGGGACAGGAGGTGAAAAACTGTTTTTT.

The J gene is TRBJ1-2, the V gene TRBV18; 9 nucleotides match TRBD1. J gave up 5 bases and V 5 bases, and 9 bases lay outside the gene matches. The CDR3 totals 15 residues. Germline CDR1 and CDR2: KGHSH and LQKENI. Here the CDR3 DNA reads TGTGCCAGCTCATCGGGCGCCGGGACAGGGTATGGCTACACCTTC. It codes for CASSSGAGTGYGYTF.

The J gene is TRBJ2-1, the V gene TRBV5-1, with a weak D call TRBD1 (6 bases). Trimming removed 3 bases at V and 8 bases at J, with 15 bases between. There are 14 residues in the CDR3. The germline V gene encodes CDR1 SGHRS and CDR2 YFSETQ. CDR3 nucleotides: TGCGCCAGCAGCTACAGGGCCCTTACTGATGAGCAGTTCTTC. This codes for CASSYRALTDEQFF.

The V gene is TRBV6-5, the J gene TRBJ1-2, with a possible D match to TRBD1 (6 bases). The V end lost 4 bases, the J end lost 4 bases, and 16 bases lay between the germline ends. This CDR3 has 15 amino acids. Germline V CDR1 and CDR2: MNHEY, SVGAGI. The CDR3 DNA is TGTGCCAGCAGTTCGACAGGAGACCTTTTCTATGGCTACACCTTC. This sequence encodes CASSSTGDLFYGYTF.

This chain connects TRBV28 to TRBJ2-3; the match to TRBD1 covers 8 bases. The CDR3 runs 16 residues. Germline V lookup: CDR1 MDHEN, CDR2 SYDVKM. V lost 5 bases to trimming and J lost 4 bases; unmatched junction nucleotides: 11. CDR3 residues: CASSTTGEGWADTQYF. The CDR3 DNA reads TGTGCCAGCAGTACGACAGGGGAAGGGTGGGCAGATACGCAGTATTTT.

The rearrangement links TRBV9 to TRBJ1-5; TRBD1 might be the D (5 bases). Trimming removed 0 bases at V and 5 bases at J, with 12 bases between. Germline V gene lookup returns CDR1 SGDLS and CDR2 YYNGEE. This CDR3 has 15 amino acids. The CDR3 spells CASSVAPGEDQPQHF. In nucleotides, the CDR3 is TGTGCCAGCAGCGTAGCTCCGGGGGAGGATCAGCCCCAGCATTTT.

J is TRBJ2-2 and V is TRBV15; 8 bases are a match to TRBD2. The CDR3 spans 17 residues. The V gene's germline CDR1 is LNHNV and CDR2 YYDKDF (reference sequence). Unmatched junction bases numbered 7, after V lost 0 bases and J lost 4 bases. The CDR3: CATSRDIAGPATGELFF. The CDR3, as DNA: TGTGCCACCAGCAGAGACATAGCGGGGCCGGCCACCGGGGAGCTGTTTTTT.

The chain employs TRBV3-1 (or the pseudogene TRBV3-2) and TRBJ2-5, with D possibly matching TRBD1 (6 bases). CDR1 and CDR2 (germline): LGHDT, YNNKEL (reference sequence). Deletions cut 2 bases from V and 5 bases from J, with 18 bases between. The CDR3 consists of 16 residues. In nucleotides, the CDR3 is TGTGCCAGCAGCCAACCTCAGGGGAACCCAACGGAGACCCAGTACTTC. The encoded protein is CASSQPQGNPTETQYF.

V gene TRBV2 combines with J gene TRBJ2-5, with 10 nucleotides matching TRBD2. Germline assignment: CDR1 SNHLY and CDR2 FYNNEI. This CDR3 contains 14 residues. The V and J ends lost 5 bases and 5 bases, in that order; junction bases with no gene match: 5. The CDR3 DNA reads as TGTGCCAGCAGTCAGAGCGGGAGGGATGAGACCCAGTACTTC. Translating gives CASSQSGRDETQYF.

The chain joins TRBV28 to TRBJ1-2, with D possibly TRBD1 on 6 matching bases. The CDR3 has 14 amino acids. Germline V CDR1 and CDR2: MDHEN, SYDVKM. Trimming removed 6 bases from V and 4 bases from J, with 15 bases in between. In DNA, the CDR3 is TGTGCCAGCAGGACTCAACAGGGAACCTATGGCTACACCTTC. Encoded protein: CASRTQQGTYGYTF.

CDR3: CASTTGGGNQPQHF. The CDR3 nucleotides are TGTGCCAGCACCACAGGGGGTGGCAATCAGCCCCAGCATTTT. The J gene is TRBJ1-5, the V gene TRBV28, with 8 bases that match TRBD1. CDR3 length equals 14 residues. CDR1 is MDHEN and CDR2 is SYDVKM in the germline V gene. Trimming removed 7 bases from V and 2 bases from J; junction bases left unmatched: 4.

The chain has TRBV21-1 and TRBJ1-6. TRBV21-1 is annotated as a pseudogene. The CDR3 loop spans 20 amino acids. The CDR3 loop is CASSPPLAARENSYNSPLHF. The CDR3 DNA sequence: TGTGCCAGCAGCCCCCCCCTCGCCGCGAGGGAGAATTCCTATAATTCACCCCTCCACTTT.

The gene calls are TRBV7-2 and TRBJ1-1, with 9 bases that match TRBD1. The CDR3 loop spans 15 amino acids. V gave up 4 bases and J gave up 0 bases; unmatched junction bases: 3. The germline CDR1 and CDR2 sequences are SGHTA and FQGNSA. CDR3 amino acids: CASSYRQGVNTEAFF. The CDR3 nucleotides are TGTGCCAGCAGCTACAGACAGGGGGTGAACACTGAAGCTTTCTTT.

The V gene is TRBV19, the J gene TRBJ1-3, with no clear D. The CDR3 is 16 amino acids. Per germline, CDR1 LNHDA and CDR2 SQIVND (reference sequence). Trimming stripped 7 bases from V and 0 bases from J, with 16 bases between. CDR3 sequence: CASTQTPLSSGNTIYF. CDR3 DNA: TGTGCCAGTACCCAAACGCCTCTCAGCTCTGGAAACACCATATATTTT.

The chain links TRBV2 to TRBJ1-5, with 8 bases that match TRBD1. The CDR3 consists of 16 residues. Trimming cost V 6 bases and J 4 bases; bases outside gene matches: 11. The germline V gene has CDR1 SNHLY and CDR2 FYNNEI. CDR3 in amino acids: CASRARTGLGNQPQHF. Here the CDR3 DNA reads TGTGCCAGCAGGGCACGGACAGGGCTTGGAAATCAGCCCCAGCATTTT.

The rearrangement joins TRBV6-2 or TRBV6-3 to TRBJ2-5; weak D call: TRBD2 (5 bases). From germline, CDR1 is MNHEY and CDR2 SVGEGT. The CDR3 has 16 amino acids. Trimming removed 3 bases from V and 4 bases from J, with 18 bases in between. CDR3 region: CASSYPFRDWRETQYF. The DNA for the CDR3 is TGTGCCAGCAGTTATCCTTTCCGGGATTGGCGAGAGACCCAGTACTTC.

In this sample, this clone turned up a few times. The V and J genes are TRBV18 and TRBJ1-6, with 7 bases that match TRBD1. V lost 3 bases and J lost 7; bases outside the gene matches: 6. Germline CDR1 is KGHSH and CDR2 is LQKENI. This CDR3 spans 15 amino acids. The CDR3: CASSPDQGVNSPLHF. The CDR3, as DNA: TGTGCCAGCTCACCTGACCAGGGGGTAAATTCACCCCTCCACTTT.